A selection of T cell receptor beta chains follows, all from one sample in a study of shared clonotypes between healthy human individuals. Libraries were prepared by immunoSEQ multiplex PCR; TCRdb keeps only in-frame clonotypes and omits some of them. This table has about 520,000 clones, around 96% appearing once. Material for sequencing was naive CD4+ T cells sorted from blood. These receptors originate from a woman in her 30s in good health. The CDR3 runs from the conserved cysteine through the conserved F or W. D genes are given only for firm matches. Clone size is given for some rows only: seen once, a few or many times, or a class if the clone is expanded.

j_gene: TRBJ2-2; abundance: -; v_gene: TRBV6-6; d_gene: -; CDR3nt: TGTGCCAGCACGAGGAGGTTAGGGGAGCTGTTTTTT; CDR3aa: CASTRRLGELFF
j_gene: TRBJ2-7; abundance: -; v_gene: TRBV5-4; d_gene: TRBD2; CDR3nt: TGTGCCAGCAGCTTGGGCCGGACTAGCCACTACGAGCAGTACTTC; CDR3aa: CASSLGRTSHYEQYF
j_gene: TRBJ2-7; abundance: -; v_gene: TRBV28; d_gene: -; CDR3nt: TGTGCCAGCAGCGCCCAGGGCTACGAGCAGTACTTC; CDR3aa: CASSAQGYEQYF
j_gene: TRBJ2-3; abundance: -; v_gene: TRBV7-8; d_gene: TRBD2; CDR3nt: TGTGCCAGCAGCTTAGTGGGCCGGACTAGTATATATACGCAGTATTTT; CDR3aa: CASSLVGRTSIYTQYF
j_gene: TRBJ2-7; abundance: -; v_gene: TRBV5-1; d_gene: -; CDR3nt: TGCGCCAGCAGCAGTGACAGGCACCTCTCCTACGAGCAGTACTTC; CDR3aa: CASSSDRHLSYEQYF
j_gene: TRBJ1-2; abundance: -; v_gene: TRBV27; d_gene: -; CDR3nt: TGTGCCAGCAGCTCCAGGGATTTCTATGGCTACACCTTC; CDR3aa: CASSSRDFYGYTF
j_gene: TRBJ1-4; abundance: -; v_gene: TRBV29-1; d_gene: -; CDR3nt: TGCAGCGTACGAGACGGCGCAACTAATGAAAAACTGTTTTTT; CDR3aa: CSVRDGATNEKLFF
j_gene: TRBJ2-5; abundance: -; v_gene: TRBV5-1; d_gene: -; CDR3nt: TGCGCCAGCAGCTTGGGGCTAGCGGAGACCCAGTACTTC; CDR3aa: CASSLGLAETQYF
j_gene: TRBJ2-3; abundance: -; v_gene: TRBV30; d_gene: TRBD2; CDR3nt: TGTGCCTGGAGTGGTGGGTCTACCCTAGCGGGGGGTACGCAGTATTTT; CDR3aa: CAWSGGSTLAGGTQYF
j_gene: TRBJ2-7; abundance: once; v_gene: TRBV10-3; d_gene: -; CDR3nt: TGTGCCATCAGTGAGTCGAGACGGATCTACGAGCAGTACTTC; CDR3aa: CAISESRRIYEQYF
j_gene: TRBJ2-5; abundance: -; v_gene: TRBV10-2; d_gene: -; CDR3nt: TGCGCCAGCAGTGAGTTCGCCGGGCCCACGTACCAAGAGACCCAGTACTTC; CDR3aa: CASSEFAGPTYQETQYF